Given below is one T cell receptor beta chain in context. What it binds is unknown. The record originates from a study of OX40 agonist ivuxolimab in advanced cancers. Overall study findings and caveats: Partial responders receiving 0.1-3.0 mg/kg showed among the lowest clonal expansion. With doses of 0.1 to 3.0 mg/kg, CD4+ and CD8+ blood T cells had undergone clonal expansion by week 6. What antigens the expanded peripheral T cells recognized was never established. Mean expanded clone counts were higher in CD8+ than CD4+ T cells.

The CDR3 consists of 16 residues. V lost 3 bases, J lost 1 base, and 5 bases stayed unmatched. Germline V gene lookup returns CDR1 MDHEN and CDR2 SYDVKM. Sequencing used immunoSEQ multiplex PCR; TCRdb keeps in-frame clones, though not all of them. The sample carries some 40,000 clones, less than 95% recorded once. The TCR was taken from an adult with an advanced solid tumor such as melanoma, head and neck, liver or kidney cancer. V gene TRBV28 combines with J gene TRBJ2-5, with 10 positions matching TRBD2. Here the sequenced sample was CD4+ or CD8+ T cells sorted from blood, taken in a trial of the OX40 agonist ivuxolimab. CDR3 bases: TGTGCCAGCAGTTTTAGGACTAGCGGTTTCCAAGAGACCCAGTACTTC. As protein: CASSFRTSGFQETQYF.